This entry concerns a single T cell receptor beta chain. As yet, its antigen is unknown. Germline V gives CDR1 MNHNS, CDR2 SASEGT. The CDR3 length is 12 residues. V was trimmed by 7 bases and J by 1 base, leaving 7 bases between them. The timepoints at which blood was sampled were baseline, cycle 4 day 1, and cycle 7 day 1. The data stem from a study of OX40 agonist ivuxolimab in advanced cancers. The method was immunoSEQ multiplex PCR; TCRdb's version includes in-frame clones alone and lacks a portion of them. The sample lists 30,000 to 40,000 clones; about 83% were seen once. General study points: More expanded clones were found, on average, in CD8+ than in CD4+ T cells.

This specimen was CD4+ or CD8+ T cells sorted from blood, taken in a trial of the OX40 agonist ivuxolimab. V is TRBV6-1 and J is TRBJ1-1, with D unresolved. The clonotype comes from an adult with an advanced solid tumor such as melanoma, head and neck, liver or kidney cancer. Here the CDR3 DNA reads TGTGCCAGCAAGGAACCGAACACTGAAGCTTTCTTT. Encoded protein: CASKEPNTEAFF.